This TCR beta chain was sequenced during a study of cytomegalovirus exposure and HLA in healthy donors. The sample holds a few counts of this clone. Its antigen remains unidentified. PCR amplification relied on 60 Vbeta primers (plus 13 Jbeta primers). Measured with immunoSEQ multiplex PCR; TCRdb has only the in-frame clones, and not every one. The sample holds more than 150,000 clones, 80% to 90% seen once. Findings of the study overall: TCR beta chains numbering more than 150 were designated cytomegalovirus-associated. A few CMV-associated chains proved CMV antigen-specific in vitro.

This CDR3 has 16 amino acids. The ends were cut back, 0 bases at V and 4 bases at J, with 15 bases in the middle. Germline CDR1 and CDR2: LGHNA and YSLEER. The gene calls are TRBV4-3 and TRBJ1-2; TRBD1 is a possible D gene (6 bases). The sequenced sample consisted of PBMCs. This TCR was sampled from a man aged 18 to 30 in good health and CMV-seropositive. The CDR3 protein is CASSQDHDRGAYGYTF. The CDR3 bases are TGCGCCAGCAGCCAAGACCATGATCGGGGGGCCTATGGCTACACCTTC.